A single sample is the source of the 26 T cell receptor beta chains below, sequenced in a study of T cells in Graves' hyperthyroidism and ophthalmopathy (dated 2019 in TCRdb). Libraries came from multiplex PCR. TCRdb records Illumina HiSeq 2000 as the sequencer. The TCR beta CDR3 regions were amplified from the RNA transcripts. A first-round RT-PCR of the TCR CDR3 used the HTBI primer set with the Qiagen OneStep RT-PCR kit. TCRdb trimmed the raw reads at Q25, called clones with MiXCR and kept productive beta chains. Each record represents a unique CDR3 protein, reported with the most common genes and DNA among its rows. The sample data list approximately 530,000 distinct CDR3 sequences, and about 20% of these were observed just once. The leading ten clones occupy over 45% of the sample. Sequencing input: blood. These receptors came from a man aged 35-49 years with Graves' ophthalmopathy.

As for this clonotype: This clone may be a read error of a much larger clone one base away. The chain couples TRBV3-1 to TRBJ1-1; D possibly corresponds to TRBD1 (6 bases). CDR1 LGHDT and CDR2 YNNKEL come from the germline V gene (reference sequence). This CDR3 spans 14 amino acids. CDR3 in DNA: TGTGCCAGCAGCCAAGTGAGGGGGGGCACTGAAGCTTACTTT. This encodes CASSQVRGGTEAYF.

The V gene is TRBV6-1, the J gene TRBJ1-1, with D perhaps TRBD1 (5 bases). This CDR3 has 13 residues. CDR1 and CDR2 (germline): MNHNS, SASEGT. V lost 3 bases, J lost 8 bases, and 13 bases lay in between. CDR3 sequence reads: CASSDGREAEAFF. The CDR3 nucleotides read TGTGCCAGCAGTGACGGCAGGGAAGCCGAAGCTTTCTTT.

The rearrangement links TRBV28 to TRBJ1-4; 8 bases agree with TRBD1. The CDR3 length is 16 residues. Trimming cost V 5 bases and J 1 base; bases outside gene matches: 6. CDR1 and CDR2 (germline): MDHEN, SYDVKM. The CDR3 nucleotides are TGTGCCAGCAGTAAAAGACAGGGGCGAACTAATGAAAAACTGTTTTTT. Its protein is CASSKRQGRTNEKLFF.

This clonotype was found many times. J is TRBJ2-3 and V is TRBV28, with 11 bases matching TRBD2. Germline-derived CDR1 and CDR2 are MDHEN and SYDVKM. There are 15 residues in the CDR3. Losses at the gene ends were 5 bases for V and 4 bases for J; bases not matched to a gene: 5. CDR3 nucleotides: TGTGCCAGCAGTCCTAGCGGGAGGTACTCAGATACGCAGTATTTT. Its translation: CASSPSGRYSDTQYF.

The table lists this clonotype with many counts. The chain uses TRBV27 and TRBJ2-7, with TRBD1 matching over 7 bases. The germline gives CDR1 MNHEY, CDR2 SMNVEV (reference sequence). With V trimmed by 6 bases and J by 2 bases, 7 bases remained unmatched. The CDR3 covers 14 residues. CDR3 protein: CASRLDRATYEQYF. DNA for the CDR3: TGTGCCAGCAGGCTCGACAGGGCCACCTACGAGCAGTACTTC.

This clonotype was counted between two and nine times. A junction end diverges from the germline sequence, so it may reflect a read error. V gene TRBV3-1 combines with J gene TRBJ1-3, with D hard to call. Per the germline V gene, CDR1 is LGHDT and CDR2 is YNNKEL (reference sequence). The CDR3 loop spans 11 amino acids. The CDR3 loop is CASASANTIYF. CDR3 DNA sequence: TGTGCCAGCGCATCTGCAAACACCATATATTTT.

Comments on this clonotype: A much larger clone lies a single base off, so this may be a read error. The chain joins TRBV18 to TRBJ1-1; the match to TRBD1 covers 9 bases. This CDR3 has 16 amino acids. From germline, CDR1 is KGHSH and CDR2 LQKENI. Germline trimming cut 4 bases from V and 4 bases from J; bases unmatched to any gene: 10. In DNA form, the CDR3 reads TGTGCCAGCTCACAAACACAGGGGGCGATGAGCACTGAAGCTTTCTTT. This codes for CASSQTQGAMSTEAFF. Together with reference TRBV18 and TRBJ1-1, the CDR3 gives the full variable domain: NAGVMQNPRHLVRRRGQEARLRCSPMKGHSHVYWYRQLPEEGLKFMVYLQKENIIDESGMPKERFSAEFPKEGPSILRIQQVVRGDSAAYFCASSQTQGAMSTEAFFGQGTRLTVV.

This rearrangement joins TRBV9 to TRBJ2-3; 10 bases match TRBD2. The CDR3 sequence is 16 residues long. V shed 4 bases and J 3 bases; nucleotides not matched to a gene: 8. CDR1 and CDR2 from the germline V gene are SGDLS and YYNGEE. In DNA form, the CDR3 reads TGTGCCAGCAGCATCCTTAGCGGGAGGAGTACAGATACGCAGTATTTT. Residues: CASSILSGRSTDTQYF.

This chain connects TRBV6-1 to TRBJ1-1, with D possibly TRBD1 on 6 matching bases. The germline V gene has CDR1 MNHNS and CDR2 SASEGT. The CDR3 has 13 residues. The V gene lost 6 bases and the J gene lost 1 base, with 9 bases spanning the gap. The CDR3 region is CASRDSRNTEAFF. CDR3 DNA: TGTGCCAGCAGGGACAGTAGGAACACTGAAGCTTTCTTT.

This chain links TRBV5-1 with TRBJ2-7; 8 bases line up with TRBD1. V gave up 0 bases and J gave up 3 bases; unmatched junction bases: 5. Germline V gives CDR1 SGHRS, CDR2 YFSETQ. This CDR3 contains 15 residues. The chain's CDR3 is CASSLAIGTGYEQYF. In DNA form, the CDR3 reads TGCGCCAGCAGCTTGGCCATCGGGACAGGCTACGAGCAGTACTTC.

The V and J genes are TRBV6-6 and TRBJ1-5, with 9 bases matching TRBD1. The CDR3 is 15 residues long. V shed 1 base, J shed 6 bases, and the junction held 4 bases outside the gene matches. CDR1 and CDR2 from the germline V gene are MNHNY and SVGAGI (reference sequence). The CDR3 spells CASSYLQGASQPQHF. The CDR3 nucleotides are TGTGCCAGCAGTTACTTACAGGGGGCAAGTCAGCCCCAGCATTTT.

To note about this clonotype: A much larger clonotype is one base distant, so this may be a read error. The chain combines TRBV5-1 with TRBJ2-1, with D perhaps given as TRBD1 or TRBD2 (6 bases each). Trimming cost V 3 bases and J 0 bases, with 16 bases left between them. The CDR3 is made up of 17 amino acids. CDR1 SGHRS and CDR2 YFSETQ come from the germline V gene. CDR3 in DNA: TGCGCCAGCAGCTGGAGAGGGGGGCCGAGCTCCTACAATGAGCAGTTCTTC. Translating it yields CASSWRGGPSSYNEQFF.

This clonotype has more than one count but fewer than ten. The rearrangement links TRBV6-2 or TRBV6-3 to TRBJ1-1; D call uncertain. V was trimmed by 2 bases and J by 4 bases, leaving 20 bases between them. The CDR3 contains 17 residues. Germline V gene sequence: CDR1 MNHEY, CDR2 SVGEGT. The CDR3: CASSYPPRREAATEAFF. In DNA form, the CDR3 reads TGTGCCAGCAGTTACCCCCCGAGGAGGGAAGCGGCCACTGAAGCTTTCTTT.

This clonotype has ten or more counts. CDR3 bases: TGTGCCAGCACCATGGACAGGCTGAGAGAGACCCAGTACTTC. Translation gives CASTMDRLRETQYF. This rearrangement joins TRBV12-3 or TRBV12-4 to TRBJ2-5; TRBD1 matches 7 bases. The CDR3 covers 14 residues. V shed 7 bases and J 4 bases; nucleotides not matched to a gene: 9.

This clonotype was observed at least ten times. This sequence joins TRBV2 and TRBJ2-1; D may be TRBD2 (5 bases). The ends were cut back, 6 bases at V and 6 bases at J, with 18 bases in the middle. The V gene's germline CDR1 is SNHLY and CDR2 FYNNEI. The CDR3 sequence is 15 residues long. The CDR3 DNA follows: TGTGCCAGCAGCCATAGGACGGGGTCCGGCAATGAGCAGTTCTTC. This encodes CASSHRTGSGNEQFF.

The table lists this clonotype with a few counts. The V and J genes are TRBV12-3 or TRBV12-4 and TRBJ1-1; D not certain. V lost 3 bases, J lost 5 bases, and 10 bases lay in between. This CDR3 has 13 residues. Here the CDR3 reads CASSFAAGTEAFF. Written as DNA, the CDR3 is TGTGCCAGCAGTTTCGCAGCCGGGACTGAAGCTTTCTTT.

This chain uses TRBV28 with TRBJ2-1; tentatively, D is TRBD1 or TRBD2 (5 bases each). Looked up from germline, CDR1 is MDHEN and CDR2 is SYDVKM. The V end lost 7 bases, the J end lost 6 bases, and 16 bases lay between the germline ends. CDR3 length: 14 residues. In DNA, the CDR3 is TGTGCCAGCAAACAGGCGGGCTCGAGCAATGAGCAGTTCTTC. Encoded protein: CASKQAGSSNEQFF.

This clonotype appeared a single time. V usage is TRBV9 and J usage is TRBJ2-2, with 7 bases that match TRBD1. CDR1 is SGDLS, CDR2 YYNGEE, per germline. The CDR3 is made up of 14 amino acids. V shed 1 base and J 7 bases; nucleotides not matched to a gene: 4. The CDR3 spells CASSVRGHSGELFF. In DNA form, the CDR3 reads TGTGCCAGCAGCGTAAGGGGGCATAGCGGGGAGCTGTTTTTT.

The table lists this clonotype with a few counts. This chain links TRBV5-1 with TRBJ2-5, with TRBD2 matching 12 bases. CDR3 length: 16 residues. The germline V gene has CDR1 SGHRS and CDR2 YFSETQ. Trimming at V came to 4 bases and at J to 2 bases, leaving 6 bases not matched to a gene. In nucleotides, the CDR3 is TGCGCCAGCAGCGTGCAACTAGCGGGGGGACAAGAGACCCAGTACTTC. Protein: CASSVQLAGGQETQYF.

The chain uses TRBV9 and TRBJ1-1, with unresolved D. The germline gives CDR1 SGDLS, CDR2 YYNGEE. Trimming stripped 1 base from V and 1 base from J, with 8 bases between. The CDR3 has 14 residues. CDR3 in amino acids: CASSVKSENTEAFF. For the CDR3, the DNA is TGTGCCAGCAGCGTAAAAAGTGAGAACACTGAAGCTTTCTTT.

There are a few counts of this clonotype. The chain is built from TRBV4-3 and TRBJ2-7; 11 positions match TRBD2. The germline CDR1 and CDR2 sequences are LGHNA and YSLEER. The CDR3 runs 15 residues. The J segment lost 7 bases and the V segment lost 2 bases, leaving 7 bases of the junction unmatched. The CDR3 nucleotides read TGCGCCAGCAGCCAAATAGCGGGAGGGCCTGGAGAGCAGTACTTC. Translation: CASSQIAGGPGEQYF.

V is TRBV7-2 and J is TRBJ2-1; 9 bases fit TRBD2. There are 15 residues in the CDR3. J was trimmed by 7 bases and V by 5 bases; bases with no gene match: 9. Per germline, CDR1 SGHTA and CDR2 FQGNSA. CDR3 sequence reads: CASSLWTSADNEQFF. CDR3 sequence (DNA): TGTGCCAGCAGCCTCTGGACTAGCGCCGATAATGAGCAGTTCTTC.

The chain joins TRBV6-4 to TRBJ2-7; 9 nucleotides agree with TRBD1. Trimming at V came to 3 bases and at J to 7 bases, leaving 4 bases not matched to a gene. CDR1 and CDR2 from the germline V gene are MRHNA and SNTAGT. This CDR3 is built from 13 residues. CDR3: CASSEYRGQEQYF. Written as DNA, the CDR3 is TGTGCCAGCAGTGAGTACAGGGGGCAAGAGCAGTACTTC.

The sample holds a few counts of this clonotype. In DNA, the CDR3 is TGTGCCAGCAGCGTAGTACTGGGGGTTGCTTTCTTT. This translates into CASSVVLGVAFF. This chain uses TRBV9 with TRBJ1-1; a weak D match, TRBD1 (5 bases). Trimming shortened V by 0 bases and J by 11 bases, and 11 bases separated the two germline ends. The CDR3 contains 12 residues. Germline CDR1 is SGDLS and CDR2 is YYNGEE.

This rearrangement joins TRBV4-1 to TRBJ2-1, with TRBD1 as a possible D gene (5 bases). Germline V gene sequence: CDR1 MGHRA, CDR2 YSYEKL. The CDR3 has 15 amino acids. Trimming took off 2 bases at V and 4 bases at J, with 12 bases between the two ends. This chain's CDR3 is CASSQRVGAYNEQFF. In DNA form, the CDR3 reads TGCGCCAGCAGCCAAAGGGTAGGGGCTTACAATGAGCAGTTCTTC.

This sequence joins TRBV10-3 and TRBJ2-7; 9 bases map to TRBD1. Germline V CDR1 and CDR2: ENHRY, SYGVKD. The V segment lost 11 bases and the J segment 4 bases; nucleotides outside the gene matches: 9. This CDR3 comprises 13 residues. This CDR3 is CAQSRTGEYEQYF. The CDR3, as DNA: TGTGCCCAGTCCCGGACAGGGGAATACGAGCAGTACTTC.